The source of this TCR beta chain is a study of T cells in Graves' hyperthyroidism and ophthalmopathy. Study overall: Peripheral blood was obtained at initial diagnosis, preceding any treatment.

What was amplified from RNA transcripts were TCR beta CDR3 regions. A set of HTBI primers served as the primers for a first-round RT-PCR of the TCR CDR3. TCRdb re-analysed the multiplex PCR reads in MiXCR, keeping a single row per CDR3 protein. This repertoire shows fewer than 600,000 distinct CDR3 sequences, roughly 15% found once; its top ten account for approximately 15%. Notes on the study in general: From stable hyperthyroidism, ophthalmopathy was set apart by a 13 V-J model. Ophthalmopathy onset followed model prediction by a median around 6.9 months.

Any patient presenting with uncontrolled infection, other autoimmune disease, pregnancy or lactation was left out. The V end was cut by 5 bases, the J end by 1 base, with 20 bases between. Germline CDR1 and CDR2: SEHNR and FQNEAQ (reference sequence). The length of the CDR3 is 17 residues. Comments on this clonotype: Antigen unknown.

The chain links TRBV7-9 to TRBJ2-5, with D possibly matching TRBD2 (6 bases). Source material: blood. This TCR was sampled from a woman in her thirties or forties with Graves' hyperthyroidism. CDR3 DNA: TGTGCCAGCAGCGTCAACCGGGACTCCAACCTCCAAGAGACCCAGTACTTC. Translated: CASSVNRDSNLQETQYF. The whole variable domain, remainder taken from reference TRBV7-9 and TRBJ2-5, is DTGVSQNPRHKITKRGQNVTFRCDPISEHNRLYWYRQTLGQGPEFLTYFQNEAQLEKSRLLSDRFSAERPKGSFSTLEIQRTEQGDSAMYLCASSVNRDSNLQETQYFGPGTRLLVL.